Listed below are T cell receptor beta chains from one sample, sequenced in a study of T cells in Graves' hyperthyroidism and ophthalmopathy. Each CDR3 protein is one row after TCRdb ran MiXCR on the multiplex PCR reads. The sample includes approximately 370,000 distinct CDR3 sequences, about a sixth seen only once; the top ten take around a third. The sequenced sample consisted of blood. Receptors originate from a woman aged 25-40 years with Graves' hyperthyroidism that later progressed to Graves' ophthalmopathy. CDR3s include the opening cysteine and the closing phenylalanine or tryptophan. D genes are given only for firm matches. Clone sizes are given selectively: once, few, many, or a class where the clone is expanded.

V	D	J	size	CDR3	DNA
TRBV3-1	-	TRBJ1-1	few	CASSQDRRTDSEAFF	TGTGCCAGCAGCCAAGATCGTAGAACAGACTCTGAAGCTTTCTTT
TRBV19	-	TRBJ2-2	-	CASSILAGTGELFF	TGTGCCAGTAGTATATTGGCCGGGACCGGGGAGCTGTTTTTT
TRBV20-1	TRBD2	TRBJ2-7	many	CSAREDLTSGSYEQYF	TGCAGTGCTAGAGAGGATCTTACTAGCGGCTCCTACGAGCAGTACTTC
TRBV7-2	-	TRBJ1-1	-	CASREDSGANTEAFF	TGTGCCAGCAGGGAGGACAGTGGGGCCAACACTGAAGCTTTCTTT
TRBV30	-	TRBJ1-1	many	CAWSRDPEAFF	TGTGCCTGGAGTAGAGACCCTGAAGCTTTCTTT
TRBV11-2	-	TRBJ2-3	many	CASSLDLRFGGTSTDTQYF	TGTGCCAGCAGCTTAGATCTTCGCTTCGGGGGAACTAGCACAGATACGCAGTATTTT
TRBV6-2/TRBV6-3	-	TRBJ2-7	-	CASTGAFTGSYEQYF	TGTGCCAGCACAGGAGCTTTCACAGGGTCCTACGAGCAGTACTTC
TRBV5-1	TRBD1	TRBJ1-3	few	CASSPGTGRNTIYF	TGCGCCAGCAGCCCCGGGACAGGGCGAAACACCATATATTTT
TRBV29-1	TRBD1	TRBJ2-1	many	CSAWTGYNEQFF	TGCAGCGCTTGGACAGGCTACAATGAGCAGTTCTTC
TRBV5-1	TRBD1	TRBJ2-2	-	CASRRPRTGGREGGELFF	TGCGCCAGCAGACGACCTCGGACAGGGGGCAGAGAGGGCGGGGAGCTGTTTTTT
TRBV7-9	TRBD2	TRBJ2-3	many	CASSWEGGPQYF	TGTGCCAGCAGCTGGGAGGGCGGTCCGCAGTATTTT
TRBV5-1	-	TRBJ1-2	many	CASRPPGNYGYTF	TGCGCCAGCAGACCCCCAGGGAACTATGGCTACACCTTC
TRBV5-5	-	TRBJ2-1	many	CASSYNNEQFF	TGTGCCAGCAGCTACAACAATGAGCAGTTCTTC
TRBV4-1	-	TRBJ1-2	-	CASSYTGDMLPMGYTF	TGCGCCAGCAGCTACACCGGGGACATGCTCCCTATGGGCTACACCTTC
TRBV6-1	-	TRBJ2-5	-	CATGLAVGTQYF	TGTGCCACCGGACTCGCCGTTGGGACCCAGTACTTC
TRBV19	-	TRBJ1-5	many	CASSWTADSNQPQHF	TGTGCCAGTAGTTGGACAGCTGATAGCAATCAGCCCCAGCATTTT
TRBV19	TRBD2	TRBJ2-5	many	CASSTGTSVETQYF	TGTGCCAGTAGTACCGGGACTAGCGTTGAGACCCAGTACTTC
TRBV20-1	-	TRBJ2-3	-	CSARIPAPIRRTDTQYF	TGCAGTGCTAGGATCCCGGCACCTATTAGACGCACAGATACGCAGTATTTT
TRBV4-1	-	TRBJ2-2	many	CASSQGVEGLGGGELFF	TGCGCCAGCAGCCAAGGCGTAGAGGGCCTGGGTGGCGGGGAGCTGTTTTTT
TRBV28	-	TRBJ1-2	many	CASSLGGVGTSNYGYTF	TGTGCCAGCAGTTTGGGGGGAGTGGGGACCTCAAACTATGGCTACACCTTC
TRBV28	-	TRBJ1-1	many	CASSLGPGVAGEAFF	TGTGCCAGCAGTTTAGGTCCAGGGGTCGCGGGAGAAGCTTTCTTT
TRBV20-1	TRBD2	TRBJ2-2	-	CSAPSGNAGENTGELFF	TGCAGTGCCCCGAGTGGGAATGCGGGGGAGAACACCGGGGAGCTGTTTTTT
TRBV4-2	TRBD2	TRBJ2-1	-	CASSQDTASGYNEQFF	TGTGCCAGCAGCCAAGATACGGCTAGCGGCTACAATGAGCAGTTCTTC
TRBV5-1	TRBD2	TRBJ2-5	-	CASNGGALETQYF	TGCGCCAGCAACGGGGGGGCTCTGGAGACCCAGTACTTC
TRBV12-3/TRBV12-4	TRBD1	TRBJ1-5	many	CASSAGQGVYSNQPQHF	TGTGCCAGCAGCGCGGGACAGGGGGTATATAGCAATCAGCCCCAGCATTTT
TRBV20-1	TRBD2	TRBJ2-1	many	CSAMASSGLASFDEQFF	TGCAGTGCAATGGCGTCCTCGGGACTAGCGAGCTTCGATGAGCAGTTCTTC
TRBV4-1	-	TRBJ2-3	-	CASSQDRRGLTDTQYF	TGCGCCAGCAGCCAAGATCGGAGGGGGCTAACAGATACGCAGTATTTT
TRBV2	TRBD1	TRBJ2-1	many	CASLDRDSYNEQFF	TGTGCCAGCCTGGACAGGGATTCCTACAATGAGCAGTTCTTC
TRBV2	-	TRBJ1-2	many	CASSGSGAVNYGYTF	TGTGCCAGCAGTGGATCAGGGGCGGTTAACTATGGCTACACCTTC
TRBV5-1	TRBD1	TRBJ1-1	few	CASSPRDRTGVAEAFF	TGCGCCAGCAGCCCCAGGGATCGTACAGGGGTCGCTGAAGCTTTCTTT
TRBV7-6	-	TRBJ1-1	many	CASSKQTPTGLFTEAFF	TGTGCCAGCAGCAAACAGACACCGACAGGCTTGTTCACTGAAGCTTTCTTT
TRBV4-2	-	TRBJ1-2	many	CASSHGPGYGYTF	TGTGCCAGCAGCCATGGACCCGGCTATGGCTACACCTTC
TRBV5-5	TRBD1	TRBJ2-7	-	CASSLPRDRSYEQYF	TGTGCCAGCAGTTTACCCCGGGACAGATCTTACGAGCAGTACTTC
TRBV20-1	-	TRBJ1-5	few	CSARIQGAQPQHF	TGCAGTGCTAGGATACAGGGAGCGCAGCCCCAGCATTTT
TRBV2	TRBD1	TRBJ1-2	-	CASSEGTGDGYTF	TGTGCCAGCAGTGAAGGGACAGGGGACGGCTACACCTTC
TRBV6-1	-	TRBJ1-5	many	CASRPDSAQPQHF	TGTGCCAGCAGACCGGACAGTGCTCAGCCCCAGCATTTT
TRBV4-1	TRBD1	TRBJ2-5	-	CASSQPPRRGGWETQYF	TGCGCCAGCAGCCAACCCCCCCGGAGAGGGGGCTGGGAGACCCAGTACTTC
TRBV19	-	TRBJ1-5	-	CASGPPSYSNQPQHF	TGTGCCAGTGGTCCGCCCTCCTATAGCAATCAGCCCCAGCATTTT
TRBV6-1	-	TRBJ2-1	many	CASTPQVNSDEQFF	TGTGCCAGCACCCCACAGGTCAATTCGGATGAGCAGTTCTTC
TRBV18	-	TRBJ2-7	many	CASSPLGTSYEQYF	TGTGCCAGCTCACCACTCGGGACGAGCTACGAGCAGTACTTC
TRBV24-1	TRBD2	TRBJ2-1	-	CATSTGSGTEFF	TGTGCCACCAGTACTGGCAGCGGGACTGAGTTCTTC
TRBV19	TRBD1	TRBJ1-1	-	CASSVGQRNTEAFF	TGTGCCAGTAGTGTGGGACAGCGGAACACTGAAGCTTTCTTT
TRBV12-3/TRBV12-4	TRBD2	TRBJ2-5	few	CASSLVTPGGETQYF	TGTGCCAGCAGTTTGGTTACCCCGGGGGGAGAGACCCAGTACTTC
TRBV20-1	TRBD2	TRBJ2-3	many	CSAPRTSTIGPDTQYF	TGCAGTGCTCCACGGACTAGCACAATCGGCCCAGATACGCAGTATTTT
TRBV7-9	-	TRBJ1-1	many	CASSLVQGNTEAFF	TGTGCCAGCAGCTTAGTGCAGGGTAACACTGAAGCTTTCTTT
TRBV3-1	-	TRBJ2-5	many	CAGSQVPYETQYF	TGTGCCGGCAGCCAAGTCCCGTACGAGACCCAGTACTTC
TRBV30	-	TRBJ1-1	many	CAWSDVVMNTEAFF	TGTGCCTGGAGTGACGTTGTGATGAACACTGAAGCTTTCTTT
TRBV7-8	TRBD2	TRBJ2-1	many	CASSLSQGLAGVEQFF	TGTGCCAGCAGCCTCTCCCAAGGACTAGCGGGAGTTGAGCAGTTCTTC
TRBV29-1	-	TRBJ2-1	few	CSVDGSPARVSYNEQFF	TGCAGCGTTGACGGGTCGCCGGCGAGAGTCTCCTACAATGAGCAGTTCTTC